One and the same sample provided the 22 T cell receptor beta chains below, sequenced in a study of cytomegalovirus exposure and HLA in healthy donors. PCR primers comprised 60 Vbeta and 13 Jbeta primers. Clones were read by immunoSEQ multiplex PCR, and TCRdb kept only the in-frame ones, dropping some. The sample has more than 95,000 clones; about 81% are singletons. The sequenced sample was PBMCs. The receptors stem from a young woman in good health and CMV-seronegative.

V is TRBV2 and J is TRBJ1-6; D unclear. The CDR3 is 14 amino acids. Germline CDR1 reads SNHLY; CDR2 reads FYNNEI. V was shortened by 3 bases and J by 5 bases, with 8 bases between the two germline ends. Written as DNA, the CDR3 is TGTGCCAGCAGTGAGTGGCAGGATAATTCACCCCTCCACTTT. It yields the protein CASSEWQDNSPLHF.

The CDR3 sequence is CASSQVGTGREKLFF. For the CDR3, the DNA is TGCGCCAGCAGCCAAGTTGGGACAGGGAGAGAAAAACTGTTTTTT. V gene TRBV4-1 combines with J gene TRBJ1-4; 9 nucleotides line up with TRBD1. Germline values: CDR1 MGHRA, CDR2 YSYEKL. With V trimmed by 1 base and J by 8 bases, 5 bases remained unmatched. CDR3 length: 15 residues.

CDR3: CASSPPGILGDIQYF. The CDR3 nucleotides read TGTGCCAGCAGCCCCCCCGGGATCCTCGGGGACATTCAGTACTTC. V gene TRBV9 combines with J gene TRBJ2-4, with D possibly matching TRBD2 (5 bases). Trimming shortened V by 4 bases and J by 8 bases, and 19 bases separated the two germline ends. The CDR3 has 15 residues. The V gene's germline CDR1 is SGDLS and CDR2 YYNGEE.

The rearrangement links TRBV5-4 to TRBJ2-5; 8 bases line up with TRBD1. The DNA end is a closer match to TRBJ2-7, so the J assignment may be wrong. Germline CDR1 SGHNT, CDR2 YYREEE (reference sequence). This CDR3 is 14 amino acids long. This chain's CDR3 is CASSLGQGGNEQYF. For the CDR3, the DNA is TGTGCCAGTTCCCTTGGACAGGGTGGTAACGAGCAGTACTTC.

The chain carries TRBV18 and TRBJ2-7; D gene unclear. This CDR3 contains 15 residues. V was pared by 5 bases and J by 3 bases, with 17 bases between. Germline-derived CDR1 and CDR2 are KGHSH and LQKENI. In DNA, the CDR3 is TGTGCCAGCTCATTGATCGGCGGTAGTGTCTACGAGCAGTACTTC. Its protein is CASSLIGGSVYEQYF.

This clone was observed once. This chain uses TRBV9 with TRBJ2-1; maybe TRBD2 (7 bases). Trimming took off 4 bases at V and 4 bases at J, with 18 bases between the two ends. The V gene's germline CDR1 is SGDLS and CDR2 YYNGEE. The CDR3 contains 16 residues. The CDR3 reads CASSPRGGAGYNEQFF. Written as DNA, the CDR3 is TGTGCCAGCAGCCCCCGTGGGGGGGCGGGGTACAATGAGCAGTTCTTC.

The chain employs TRBV4-1 and TRBJ1-4; D might be TRBD1 (5 bases). This CDR3 is built from 14 residues. V lost 0 bases, J lost 8 bases, and 10 bases lay in between. Germline CDR1 is MGHRA and CDR2 is YSYEKL. The CDR3 spells CASSQDPREEKLFF. CDR3 bases: TGCGCCAGCAGCCAAGACCCCAGGGAAGAAAAACTGTTTTTT.

The V call is TRBV19, the J call TRBJ1-1, with TRBD1 as a possible D gene (5 bases). Germline values: CDR1 LNHDA, CDR2 SQIVND (reference sequence). The CDR3 is 13 residues long. V was trimmed by 10 bases and J by 4 bases, leaving 16 bases between them. The CDR3 nucleotides read TGTGCCACCTCCGTGGGAAGGGGCACTGAAGCTTTCTTT. Translating it yields CATSVGRGTEAFF. Using reference TRBV19 and TRBJ1-1 for the parts outside the CDR3, the full variable domain is DGGITQSPKYLFRKEGQNVTLSCEQNLNHDAMYWYRQDPGQGLRLIYYSQIVNDFQKGDIAEGYSVSREKKESFPLTVTSAQKNPTAFYLCATSVGRGTEAFFGQGTRLTVV.

V is TRBV28 and J is TRBJ2-3; D perhaps matches TRBD2 (6 bases). This CDR3 contains 16 residues. V lost 6 bases, J lost 5 bases, and 21 bases lay in between. The V gene's germline CDR1 is MDHEN and CDR2 SYDVKM. The DNA for the CDR3 is TGTGCCAGCAGAAACGGGGGAGCTCGACTAGAAGATACGCAGTATTTT. Amino acid sequence: CASRNGGARLEDTQYF.

The V and J genes are TRBV5-1 and TRBJ2-2, with TRBD2 matching 7 bases. V was clipped by 2 bases and J by 3 bases; unmatched bases: 7. Looked up from germline, CDR1 is SGHRS and CDR2 is YFSETQ. The CDR3 spans 16 residues. CDR3 DNA sequence: TGCGCCAGCAGCTTCCTCGCGGGAGTCGACACCGGGGAGCTGTTTTTT. Amino acids: CASSFLAGVDTGELFF.

This rearrangement joins TRBV5-6 to TRBJ2-7, with D possibly TRBD1 on 6 matching bases. The V gene's germline CDR1 is SGHDT and CDR2 YYEEEE. The germline V and J ends were trimmed by 4 bases and 4 bases, with 12 bases remaining between them. The CDR3 runs to 13 residues. CDR3 region: CASSPTTGYEQYF. CDR3 DNA sequence: TGTGCCAGCAGCCCTACGACAGGTTACGAGCAGTACTTC.

This clone was counted a single time. The V call is TRBV4-2, the J call TRBJ2-1; 8 nucleotides match TRBD2. There are 16 residues in the CDR3. Germline lookup yields CDR1 LGHNA and CDR2 YNFKEQ. The ends lost 2 bases at V and 5 bases at J; junction bases unmatched: 8. The CDR3 loop is CASSQTPAGVDNEQFF. The CDR3 nucleotides are TGTGCCAGCAGCCAAACCCCAGCGGGAGTAGACAATGAGCAGTTCTTC.

The J gene is TRBJ2-7, the V gene TRBV18; 13 bases are shared with TRBD2. With 3 bases clipped from V and 0 bases from J, the junction kept 14 bases outside the gene matches. CDR1 and CDR2 from the germline V gene are KGHSH and LQKENI. The CDR3 is 20 amino acids. The CDR3 here is CASSPSGLAGPHTSSYEQYF. The DNA of the CDR3 is TGTGCCAGCTCACCCTCGGGACTAGCGGGACCCCATACCAGCTCCTACGAGCAGTACTTC.

The chain joins TRBV18 to TRBJ2-7; tentative D call: TRBD1 (7 bases). The germline V gene encodes CDR1 KGHSH and CDR2 LQKENI. Trimming pared 2 bases from V and 5 bases from J, leaving 13 bases between. The CDR3 is 14 amino acids. The CDR3 DNA reads TGTGCCAGCTCACCAGGGCAGGGGGGCAACGAGCAGTACTTC. It encodes CASSPGQGGNEQYF.

The chain employs TRBV19 and TRBJ1-3; D uncertain. The CDR3 sequence is 16 residues long. Trimming removed 5 bases at V and 0 bases at J, with 14 bases between. Germline V gene sequence: CDR1 LNHDA, CDR2 SQIVND (reference sequence). The CDR3 sequence is CASSEPSGSSGNTIYF. The CDR3 DNA reads TGTGCCAGTAGTGAGCCGTCGGGGTCCTCTGGAAACACCATATATTTT.

V gene TRBV13 combines with J gene TRBJ2-1; no clear D gene. The V end lost 0 bases, the J end lost 8 bases, and 11 bases lay between the germline ends. Germline CDR1 PRHDT, CDR2 FYEKMQ (reference sequence). The CDR3 length is 14 residues. Here the CDR3 reads CASSLGRSLDEQFF. The CDR3 DNA is TGTGCCAGCAGCTTAGGGCGATCATTGGATGAGCAGTTCTTC.

This clone has more than one count but fewer than ten. The chain has TRBV25-1 and TRBJ2-1, with TRBD1 matching over 10 bases. The CDR3 sequence is 17 residues long. V was clipped by 6 bases and J by 6 bases; unmatched bases: 14. Germline-derived CDR1 and CDR2 are MGHDK and SYGVNS. CDR3 bases: TGTGCCAGCAGGGACCCGATCGGACAGGGGGGACCCAATGAGCAGTTCTTC. Its translation is CASRDPIGQGGPNEQFF.

The chain is built from TRBV7-6 and TRBJ1-2; D may be TRBD1 (6 bases). The V end lost 5 bases, the J end lost 1 base, and 17 bases lay between the germline ends. Germline V gene lookup returns CDR1 SGHVS and CDR2 FNYEAQ. The CDR3 loop spans 16 amino acids. The CDR3 DNA sequence: TGTGCCAGCAGCCGACATCCGGGACACCTTAACTATGGCTACACCTTC. It codes for CASSRHPGHLNYGYTF. The complete variable domain, with remaining parts taken from reference TRBV7-6 and TRBJ1-2, reads GAGVSQSPRYKVTKRGQDVALRCDPISGHVSLYWYRQALGQGPEFLTYFNYEAQQDKSGLPNDRFSAERPEGSISTLTIQRTEQRDSAMYRCASSRHPGHLNYGYTFGSGTRLTVV.

In this sample, this clone turned up a few times. The genes are TRBV4-2 and TRBJ1-4; 7 positions match TRBD1. The J segment lost 2 bases and the V segment lost 2 bases, leaving 2 bases of the junction unmatched. Germline V gives CDR1 LGHNA, CDR2 YNFKEQ. This CDR3 has 15 amino acids. The CDR3 DNA is TGTGCCAGCAGCCAAACAGGGGTGACTAATGAAAAACTGTTTTTT. Its protein product is CASSQTGVTNEKLFF.

The sample holds one count of this clone. The J gene is TRBJ1-6, the V gene TRBV5-4; D is unresolved. CDR1 SGHNT and CDR2 YYREEE come from the germline V gene (reference sequence). V gave up 9 bases and J gave up 6 bases, with 10 bases separating them. CDR3 length: 12 residues. DNA of the CDR3: TGTGCCACCCGCCAGGTTAATTCACCCCTCCACTTT. As protein: CATRQVNSPLHF.

V gene TRBV15 combines with J gene TRBJ2-7; TRBD1 matches at 8 bases. V lost 3 bases to trimming and J lost 5 bases; unmatched junction nucleotides: 6. Germline V gene sequence: CDR1 LNHNV, CDR2 YYDKDF (reference sequence). CDR3 size: 14 residues. The CDR3 reads CATSRDRVVHEQYF. For the CDR3, the DNA is TGTGCCACCAGCAGGGACAGGGTGGTCCACGAGCAGTACTTC.

The chain joins TRBV29-1 to TRBJ2-7; TRBD2 matches 7 bases. CDR1 is SQVTM, CDR2 ANQGSEA, per germline. The V segment lost 5 bases and the J segment 2 bases; nucleotides outside the gene matches: 18. The CDR3 runs 17 residues. The CDR3 bases are TGCAGCGTTTTTGGGTCTCGGGAGGCTAGCGGTGCCTACGAGCAGTACTTC. Its translation is CSVFGSREASGAYEQYF.